Listed here is a single T cell receptor beta chain. The source of the sample is a study of blood T cell repertoires in COVID-19. Trimming stripped 4 bases from V and 0 bases from J, with 13 bases between. This CDR3 is built from 14 residues. CDR1 and CDR2 (germline): SQVTM, ANQGSEA. The protocol was immunoSEQ multiplex PCR, while the TCRdb copy is restricted to in-frame clones and leaves out a portion. Among more than 200,000 clones listed, about 83% were seen once. The gene calls are TRBV29-1 and TRBJ2-7; TRBD1 might be the D (7 bases). Sequencing used peripheral blood. The clonotype was recovered from a woman between 45 and 60 years old with acute or convalescent COVID-19. The CDR3 loop reads CSVAGGGFSYEQYF. In DNA, the CDR3 is TGCAGCGTTGCAGGAGGGGGCTTCTCCTACGAGCAGTACTTC.